The T cell receptor (beta chain) under discussion was sequenced for a study of OX40 agonist ivuxolimab in advanced cancers. The wider study: People in dose escalation had one of these cancers: hepatocellular carcinoma, melanoma, renal cell or head and neck cancer.

Germline-derived CDR1 and CDR2 are LNHDA and SQIVND (reference sequence). Trimming left V 3 bases short and J 1 base short, with 12 bases between. This CDR3 spans 15 amino acids. Only in-frame clones appear in the TCRdb table, and some are missing; sequencing was by immunoSEQ multiplex PCR. This sample has roughly 61,000 clones, with around nine tenths found just once. The receptor comes from an adult with an advanced solid tumor such as melanoma, head and neck, liver or kidney cancer. This sample comprised CD4+ or CD8+ T cells sorted from blood, obtained in a trial of the OX40 agonist ivuxolimab. The V call is TRBV19, the J call TRBJ1-2; possible D gene TRBD1, 5 bases. The CDR3 DNA follows: TGTGCCAGTAGTATGGAGGGACCATTTAACTATGGCTACACCTTC. Its protein product is CASSMEGPFNYGYTF.